This record looks at one TCR beta chain sequence and its context. Its cognate antigen is unknown. An assay was performed, and its level was deep. TCRdb's table, derived via immunoSEQ multiplex PCR, lists solely in-frame clones and lacks some. There are more than 500,000 clones in the sample; 90% to 96% occur only once, and approximately 0.067% lies in the top ten. The sample comes from a study of shared clonotypes between healthy human individuals. About the study: Per-donor plates numbered three CD4 naive, three CD4 memory, two CD8 naive and one CD8 memory. General observations from the study: Read depth was anticipated to influence clonotype sharing among donors.

The CDR3 consists of 14 residues. The germline V gene has CDR1 LNHDA and CDR2 SQIVND (reference sequence). V lost 3 bases and J lost 8; bases outside the gene matches: 7. This receptor was obtained from a woman in her thirties in good health. Input material: naive CD4+ T cells sorted from blood. The subset was: CD45RA+ positively selected. J is TRBJ1-5 and V is TRBV19, with 7 bases matching TRBD1. For the CDR3, the DNA is TGTGCCAGTAGTATCCGACAGGGCTTGGAGCCCCAGCATTTT. Protein sequence: CASSIRQGLEPQHF.